This T cell receptor beta chain was captured by sequencing in a study of shared clonotypes between healthy human individuals. Study observations and caveats: Non-shared clonotypes showed lower generation probabilities than clonotypes common to all four donors. In this cohort, only blood was sampled, and tissue repertoires likely differ. The expectation was that sequencing depth would affect clonotype sharing among donors.

Germline V gene data show CDR1 as LNHDA and CDR2 as SQIVND (reference sequence). Trimming took 8 bases from V and 0 from J, leaving 14 bases between them. This CDR3 region has 15 residues. This clone was recorded once. The antigen is unknown. The repertoire was sequenced with immunoSEQ multiplex PCR; TCRdb's copy has only in-frame clones and lacks some. The sample lists 2 million to 2.5 million clones, roughly 93% occurring once. The chain carries TRBV19 and TRBJ1-3; D is unclear. The sequenced sample consisted of naive CD4+ T cells from PBMCs. As to subset: CD45RA+ positively selected. This receptor was taken from a man younger than 35 in good health. Some clones in this sample may be carry-over from other donors' samples. CDR3 DNA sequence: TGTGCCAGTCGAACCGATGGTACCTCTGGAAACACCATATATTTT. Its protein product is CASRTDGTSGNTIYF.